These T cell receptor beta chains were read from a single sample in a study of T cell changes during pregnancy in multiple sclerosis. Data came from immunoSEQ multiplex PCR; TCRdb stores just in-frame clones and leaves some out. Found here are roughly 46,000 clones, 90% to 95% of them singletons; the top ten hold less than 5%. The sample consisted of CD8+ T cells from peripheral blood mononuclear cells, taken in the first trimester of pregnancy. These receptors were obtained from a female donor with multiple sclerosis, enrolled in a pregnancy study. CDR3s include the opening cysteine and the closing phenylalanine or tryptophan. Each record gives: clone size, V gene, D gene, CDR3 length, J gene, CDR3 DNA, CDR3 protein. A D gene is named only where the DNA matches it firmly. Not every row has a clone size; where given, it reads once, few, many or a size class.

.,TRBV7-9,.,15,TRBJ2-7,.,CASSSSTLPTYEQYF
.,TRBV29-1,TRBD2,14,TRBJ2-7,TGCAGCGTTGCAAGCGGGAGGGGATCCTACGAGCAGTACTTC,CSVASGRGSYEQYF
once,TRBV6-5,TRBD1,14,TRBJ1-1,TGTGCCAGCAGTTCCGGGACAGGGAGCACTGAAGCTTTCTTT,CASSSGTGSTEAFF
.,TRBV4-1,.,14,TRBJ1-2,TGCGCCAGCAGCCACCTCTTTGGCGGGGGCGGCTACACCTTC,CASSHLFGGGGYTF
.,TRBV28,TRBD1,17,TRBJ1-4,TGTGCCAGCAGGACCAGGGACAGGGGGCTAACTAATGAAAAACTGTTTTTT,CASRTRDRGLTNEKLFF
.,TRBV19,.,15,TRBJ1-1,TGTGCCAGTAGTATAGAGAGGTCCTCGAACACTGAAGCTTTCTTT,CASSIERSSNTEAFF
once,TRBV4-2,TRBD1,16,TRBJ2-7,TGTGCCAGCAGCCAAGCCTGGACAGGGGGCGAGGACGAGCAGTACTTC,CASSQAWTGGEDEQYF
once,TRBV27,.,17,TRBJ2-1,TGTGCCAGCAGTTTATGGTGGGGGCGGGGGAGCAACAATGAGCAGTTCTTC,CASSLWWGRGSNNEQFF
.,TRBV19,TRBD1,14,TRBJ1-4,TGTGCCAGTAGACCTGGGACAGGTGGTGAAAAACTGTTTTTT,CASRPGTGGEKLFF
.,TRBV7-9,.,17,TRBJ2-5,TGTGCCAGCGCCACAACCGGGGACTTTGGCTCCCAAGAGACCCAGTACTTC,CASATTGDFGSQETQYF
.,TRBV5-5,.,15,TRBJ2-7,TGTGCCAGCAGCCCGGTGTCGGGGTTCTCCTACGAGCAGTACTTC,CASSPVSGFSYEQYF
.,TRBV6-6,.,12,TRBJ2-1,TGTGCCAGCAGTTACTTCGACACTGAGCAGTTCTTC,CASSYFDTEQFF
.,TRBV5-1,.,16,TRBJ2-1,TGCGCCAGCAGCTTTTATCAGGGGCCGCCAGACAATGAGCAGTTCTTC,CASSFYQGPPDNEQFF
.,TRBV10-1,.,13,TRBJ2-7,TGCGCCAGCAGTGAGAGTGGGCTCTACGAGCAGTACTTC,CASSESGLYEQYF
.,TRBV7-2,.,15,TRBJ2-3,TGTGCCAGCAGCGAGCTCCTAGGGGCCACAGATACGCAGTATTTT,CASSELLGATDTQYF
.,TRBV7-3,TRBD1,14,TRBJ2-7,TGTGCCAGCAGCCCAACAGGGGGCGGCTACGAGCAGTACTTC,CASSPTGGGYEQYF
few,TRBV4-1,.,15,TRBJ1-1,TGCGCCAGCAGCCAAGAGTCAGGGGTGAACACTGAAGCTTTCTTT,CASSQESGVNTEAFF
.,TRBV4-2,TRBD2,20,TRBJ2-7,TGTGCCAGCAGCCAACATGTCCCGGGACGGGGGGGAATGAGCTCCTACGAGCAGTACTTC,CASSQHVPGRGGMSSYEQYF
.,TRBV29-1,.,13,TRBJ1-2,TGCAGCGTTGTAGAACAGGGTAACTATGGCTACACCTTC,CSVVEQGNYGYTF
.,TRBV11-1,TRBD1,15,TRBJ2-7,TGTGCCAGCAGCTTAGCCACAGGGGGAACCTACGAGCAGTACTTC,CASSLATGGTYEQYF
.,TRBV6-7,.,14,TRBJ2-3,TGTGCCAGGGCCTTGGGCGGGGGCACAGATACGCAGTATTTT,CARALGGGTDTQYF
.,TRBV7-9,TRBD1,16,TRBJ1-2,TGTGCCAGCAGCGTCGTGCCGGGACAGGGAGACTATGGCTACACCTTC,CASSVVPGQGDYGYTF
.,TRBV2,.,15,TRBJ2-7,TGTGCCAGCAGTGGAGGGGGAGGGGTAAGCTACGAGCAGTACTTC,CASSGGGGVSYEQYF
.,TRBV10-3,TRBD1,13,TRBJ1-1,TGTGCCATCGGGTACAGGGGGGATACTGAAGCTTTCTTT,CAIGYRGDTEAFF
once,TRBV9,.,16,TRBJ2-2,TGTGCCAGCAGCGTAGCTACAGGCACCAACACCGGGGAGCTGTTTTTT,CASSVATGTNTGELFF
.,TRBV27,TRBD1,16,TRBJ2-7,TGTGCCAGCAGTTCCCTCGTGGACAGGAAGAGCCACGAGCAGTACTTC,CASSSLVDRKSHEQYF
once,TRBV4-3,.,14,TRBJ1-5,TGCGCCAGCAGTGGGAGGGTGGCGGAACAGCCCCAGCATTTT,CASSGRVAEQPQHF
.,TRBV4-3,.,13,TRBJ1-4,TGCGCCAGCAGCCAAGATATGGGGCCCCCACGGATCTTT,CASSQDMGPPRIF
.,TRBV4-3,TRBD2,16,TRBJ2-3,TGCGCCAGCAGCCAAGAACTAGCGGGGGGCACAGATACGCAGTATTTT,CASSQELAGGTDTQYF
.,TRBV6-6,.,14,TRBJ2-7,TGTGCCAGCAGTTCAGTAGGAGGCTCCTACGAGCAGTACTTC,CASSSVGGSYEQYF
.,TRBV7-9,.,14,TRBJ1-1,.,CASSPPTGSGRAFF